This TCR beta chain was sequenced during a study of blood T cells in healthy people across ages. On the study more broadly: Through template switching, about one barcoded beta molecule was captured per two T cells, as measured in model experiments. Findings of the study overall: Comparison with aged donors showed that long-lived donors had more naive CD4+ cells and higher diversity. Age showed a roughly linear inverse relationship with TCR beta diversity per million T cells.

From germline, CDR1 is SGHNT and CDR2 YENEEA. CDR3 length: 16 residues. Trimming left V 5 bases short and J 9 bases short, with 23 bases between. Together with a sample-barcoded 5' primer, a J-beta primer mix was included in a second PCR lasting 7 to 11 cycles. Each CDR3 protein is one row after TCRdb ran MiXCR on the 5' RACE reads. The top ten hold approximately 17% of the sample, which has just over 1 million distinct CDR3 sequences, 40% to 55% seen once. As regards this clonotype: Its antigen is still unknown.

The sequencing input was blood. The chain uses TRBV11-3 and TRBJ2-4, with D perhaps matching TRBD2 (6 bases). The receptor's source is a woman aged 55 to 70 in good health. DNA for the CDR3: TGTGCCAGCAGCCCTCTGGGGGGAGGTGTTTTGGGCATTCAGTACTTC. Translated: CASSPLGGGVLGIQYF.